Each of the 17 T cell receptor beta chains below was sequenced from the same sample in a study of CD8 T cells in Susac syndrome. An input of roughly 0.45 to 1 ug of RNA was subjected to reverse transcription using random hexamers. From the immunoSEQ multiplex PCR reads, TCRdb called clonotypes with MiXCR, one entry per CDR3 protein. The sample includes under 550,000 distinct CDR3 sequences, more than 80% of them seen just once. The sequenced sample consisted of CD8+ T cells from PBMCs. Receptor source: a human donor with multiple sclerosis.

This chain connects TRBV4-1 to TRBJ1-5; D is possibly TRBD1 (5 bases). V was clipped by 1 base and J by 4 bases, with 8 bases between them. The CDR3 is made up of 14 amino acids. Germline loops: CDR1 MGHRA, CDR2 YSYEKL. The CDR3 loop is CASSQGQINQPQHF. CDR3 nucleotide sequence: TGCGCCAGCAGCCAAGGACAGATAAATCAGCCCCAGCATTTT.

The chain couples TRBV2 to TRBJ1-1; D not certain. This CDR3 contains 12 residues. V lost 1 base and J lost 8, with 8 bases in between. Germline V CDR1 and CDR2: SNHLY, FYNNEI. The CDR3, as DNA: TGTGCCAGCAGTGAAGTATCACAGGAAGCTTTCTTT. Protein product: CASSEVSQEAFF. The complete variable domain, with remaining parts taken from reference TRBV2 and TRBJ1-1, reads EPEVTQTPSHQVTQMGQEVILRCVPISNHLYFYWYRQILGQKVEFLVSFYNNEISEKSEIFDDQFSVERPDGSNFTLKIRSTKLEDSAMYFCASSEVSQEAFFGQGTRLTVV.

This clonotype was counted between two and nine times. V is TRBV6-5 and J is TRBJ2-1, with a possible D match to TRBD2 (5 bases). Germline CDR1 and CDR2: MNHEY and SVGAGI. V lost 2 bases and J 7 bases, leaving 6 bases between the germline ends. CDR3 length: 12 residues. The CDR3 is CASSYPGNEQFF. CDR3 sequence (DNA): TGTGCCAGCAGTTACCCGGGAAATGAGCAGTTCTTC.

The rearrangement uses TRBV29-1 and TRBJ2-7, with D unresolved. Trimming took off 2 bases at V and 6 bases at J, with 8 bases between the two ends. Looked up from germline, CDR1 is SQVTM and CDR2 is ANQGSEA. The CDR3 runs to 11 residues. The CDR3 bases are TGCAGCGTTGAATCGGCATCCGAGCAGTACTTC. This sequence encodes CSVESASEQYF.

This clonotype turned up a few times. The chain uses TRBV4-1 and TRBJ1-2; D uncertain. Germline values: CDR1 MGHRA, CDR2 YSYEKL. The CDR3 contains 12 residues. V was cut by 0 bases and J by 4 bases, with 3 bases left in between. The CDR3 reads CASSQDTYGYTF. The CDR3 DNA reads TGCGCCAGCAGCCAAGATACCTATGGCTACACCTTC.

The CDR3 sequence: CASSRRWRLAGVGRETQYF. DNA of the CDR3: TGTGCCAGCAGCCGAAGATGGAGACTAGCGGGAGTAGGGCGGGAGACCCAGTACTTC. The chain combines TRBV3-1 with TRBJ2-5; 12 nucleotides match TRBD2. Germline trimming cut 4 bases from V and 5 bases from J; bases unmatched to any gene: 17. The CDR3 has 19 residues. Per the germline V gene, CDR1 is LGHDT and CDR2 is YNNKEL (reference sequence).

The genes are TRBV28 and TRBJ1-4; 11 bases are a match to TRBD1. Germline assignment: CDR1 MDHEN and CDR2 SYDVKM. This CDR3 spans 15 amino acids. V gave up 5 bases and J gave up 8 bases; unmatched junction bases: 7. The CDR3 loop reads CASSRTGGYREKLFF. The CDR3, as DNA: TGTGCCAGCAGTAGGACAGGGGGCTATAGGGAAAAACTGTTTTTT.

The chain combines TRBV6-1 with TRBJ2-5, with TRBD2 identical over 11 bases. CDR1 and CDR2 from the germline V gene are MNHNS and SASEGT. With V trimmed by 6 bases and J by 5 bases, 11 bases remained unmatched. CDR3 size: 16 residues. The CDR3 coding sequence is TGTGCCAGCAGGGTGGAAACTAGCGGGAGTTACGAGACCCAGTACTTC. Protein product: CASRVETSGSYETQYF.

This chain joins TRBV4-1 and TRBJ2-7, with a weak D call TRBD2 (6 bases). The germline CDR1 and CDR2 sequences are MGHRA and YSYEKL. The CDR3 is 12 amino acids. The ends were cut back, 4 bases at V and 7 bases at J, with 11 bases in the middle. CDR3 protein: CASSRPSGEQYF. The CDR3 nucleotides read TGCGCCAGCAGCCGACCAAGCGGGGAGCAGTACTTC.

The chain uses TRBV28 and TRBJ1-4; no clear D. The ends were cut back, 5 bases at V and 8 bases at J, with 12 bases in the middle. The CDR3 is 13 residues long. Germline loops: CDR1 MDHEN, CDR2 SYDVKM. CDR3 sequence reads: CASSPRIGEKLFF. The CDR3 region has the DNA TGTGCCAGCAGTCCCAGGATTGGCGAAAAACTGTTTTTT.

The chain employs TRBV28 and TRBJ2-2; no firm D call. The germline gives CDR1 MDHEN, CDR2 SYDVKM. V lost 3 bases to trimming and J lost 5 bases, with 10 bases between them. The CDR3 contains 14 residues. DNA for the CDR3: TGTGCCAGCAGTTTTTGGCTCACGACCGGGGAGCTGTTTTTT. It is translated as CASSFWLTTGELFF.

The chain links TRBV19 to TRBJ2-7; D possibly matches TRBD1 or TRBD2 (5 bases each). Trimming stripped 2 bases from V and 2 bases from J, with 31 bases between. This CDR3 has 21 residues. Germline-derived CDR1 and CDR2 are LNHDA and SQIVND (reference sequence). Here the CDR3 DNA reads TGTGCCAGTAGTATAAGGTGGGAAGGGGACGGATTAACTCACCCTACCTACGAGCAGTACTTC. Amino acids: CASSIRWEGDGLTHPTYEQYF.

The chain is built from TRBV5-4 and TRBJ2-2; D gene ambiguous. In germline, CDR1 is SGHNT, CDR2 YYREEE (reference sequence). The CDR3 runs to 15 residues. Between the trimmed V and J ends, which lost 1 base and 0 bases, there was a span of 7 bases. The CDR3 coding sequence is TGTGCCAGCAGCTTGACCACACCGAACACCGGGGAGCTGTTTTTT. Translation: CASSLTTPNTGELFF.

The V gene is TRBV29-1, the J gene TRBJ2-7; 10 bases map to TRBD1. Germline CDR1 reads SQVTM; CDR2 reads ANQGSEA. The CDR3 is 16 residues long. J was trimmed by 3 bases and V by 1 base; bases with no gene match: 9. The CDR3 nucleotides read TGCAGCGTTGAAGTACGGGACAGGGGAATTTACTACGAGCAGTACTTC. Its translation: CSVEVRDRGIYYEQYF.

The genes are TRBV10-2 and TRBJ2-7; D gene ambiguous. The V end was cut by 2 bases, the J end by 6 bases, with 2 bases between. Germline V gene sequence: CDR1 WSHSY, CDR2 SAAADI. The CDR3 is 10 amino acids. CDR3 residues: CASSESEQYF. CDR3 nucleotide sequence: TGCGCCAGCAGTGAGAGCGAGCAGTACTTC.

The CDR3 sequence is CASSLDWIYNEQFF. The CDR3 DNA reads TGTGCCAGCAGCTTAGACTGGATCTACAATGAGCAGTTCTTC. The chain couples TRBV11-2 to TRBJ2-1, with D unresolved. Trimming removed 0 bases at V and 3 bases at J, with 6 bases between. The CDR3 is 14 amino acids. The V gene's germline CDR1 is SGHAT and CDR2 FQNNGV.

CDR3 residues: CASSQLSGAEGEKLFF. The CDR3 nucleotides read TGCGCCAGCAGCCAATTGTCCGGAGCGGAGGGTGAAAAACTGTTTTTT. The J gene is TRBJ1-4, the V gene TRBV4-1, with D hard to call. CDR1 MGHRA and CDR2 YSYEKL come from the germline V gene. V was trimmed by 2 bases and J by 7 bases, leaving 17 bases between them. This CDR3 is 16 amino acids long.